Below, 29 T cell receptor beta chains from the same sample are listed, as sequenced in a study of cytomegalovirus exposure and HLA in healthy donors. The PCR employed 60 Vbeta primers together with 13 Jbeta primers. Repertoires were generated with immunoSEQ multiplex PCR, while TCRdb's copy carries only in-frame clones and drops some. The sample lists some 150,000 clones, roughly 77% occurring once. Sequencing was done on a sample of PBMCs. The receptors originated from a man aged 25-45 years in good health and CMV-seronegative.

V gene TRBV13 combines with J gene TRBJ1-6; 7 bases are shared with TRBD1. Germline loops: CDR1 PRHDT, CDR2 FYEKMQ (reference sequence). CDR3 length: 14 residues. V was clipped by 3 bases and J by 7 bases; unmatched bases: 3. This CDR3 reads CASSFSTGNSPLHF. Written as DNA, the CDR3 is TGTGCCAGCAGCTTCTCGACAGGGAATTCACCCCTCCACTTT.

V is TRBV10-1 and J is TRBJ2-1; D not resolved. The CDR3 is made up of 14 amino acids. V lost 0 bases and J lost 5, with 8 bases in between. Germline CDR1 reads WNHNN; CDR2 reads SYGVQD (reference sequence). CDR3 DNA: TGCGCCAGCAGTGAGTCGGGCGAAGACAATGAGCAGTTCTTC. Translated: CASSESGEDNEQFF.

This chain links TRBV27 with TRBJ1-5; tentative D call: TRBD1 (6 bases). CDR1 MNHEY and CDR2 SMNVEV come from the germline V gene (reference sequence). V lost 4 bases to trimming and J lost 0 bases, with 13 bases between them. The CDR3 consists of 16 residues. DNA of the CDR3: TGTGCCAGCAGTTCCTCGGACAGTTATAGCAATCAGCCCCAGCATTTT. Its protein is CASSSSDSYSNQPQHF.

This clone appeared once. J is TRBJ2-3 and V is TRBV10-2, with TRBD1 matching 9 bases. Germline loops: CDR1 WSHSY, CDR2 SAAADI. Trimming removed 3 bases from V and 3 bases from J; junction bases left unmatched: 7. The CDR3 runs to 16 residues. The CDR3 protein is CASSDDRGKGTDTQYF. The CDR3 DNA sequence: TGCGCCAGCAGTGATGACAGGGGGAAAGGTACAGATACGCAGTATTTT.

The chain joins TRBV4-2 to TRBJ2-5, with 11 bases identical to TRBD2. Germline V gene data show CDR1 as LGHNA and CDR2 as YNFKEQ. The CDR3 totals 18 residues. J lost 1 base, V lost 3 bases, and 10 bases had no gene match. CDR3 DNA sequence: TGTGCCAGCAGCCAGGAGTTAAGTAGCGGGGGGGCCCAAGAGACCCAGTACTTC. Encoded protein: CASSQELSSGGAQETQYF.

Notes on this clone: Mismatch with germline at one junction end may stem from a read error. V usage is TRBV19 and J usage is TRBJ2-1, with TRBD2 matching 7 bases. Germline CDR1 is LNHDA and CDR2 is SQIVND (reference sequence). This CDR3 comprises 12 residues. The CDR3 DNA is TGTGTCAGTGGTAAGGCTAGCGGTGAGCAGTTCTTC. Its protein product is CVSGKASGEQFF.

DNA for the CDR3: TGCGCCAGCAGCCTACAAGGGACAACTTCGAACACCGGGGAGCTGTTTTTT. This encodes CASSLQGTTSNTGELFF. The rearrangement links TRBV5-1 to TRBJ2-2; D may be TRBD1 (6 bases). V was trimmed by 4 bases and J by 0 bases, leaving 16 bases between them. Germline values: CDR1 SGHRS, CDR2 YFSETQ. There are 17 residues in the CDR3.

The chain is built from TRBV5-6 and TRBJ2-5; 8 bases match TRBD1. CDR1 and CDR2 from the germline V gene are SGHDT and YYEEEE. J was trimmed by 1 base and V by 4 bases; bases with no gene match: 12. The CDR3 is 17 amino acids. The CDR3 sequence is CASSLPPGQALQETQYF. CDR3 DNA: TGTGCCAGCAGCCTCCCGCCGGGACAGGCCCTCCAAGAGACCCAGTACTTC. The full variable domain, in which reference TRBV5-6 and TRBJ2-5 provide the parts outside the CDR3, is DAGVTQSPTHLIKTRGQQVTLRCSPKSGHDTVSWYQQALGQGPQFIFQYYEEEERQRGNFPDRFSGHQFPNYSSELNVNALLLGDSALYLCASSLPPGQALQETQYFGPGTRLLVL.

This clone has just a few counts. The chain recombines TRBV5-1 with TRBJ1-1; tentatively, D is TRBD1 (6 bases). Germline-derived CDR1 and CDR2 are SGHRS and YFSETQ. V was cut by 0 bases and J by 0 bases, with 6 bases left in between. The CDR3 extends over 14 amino acids. The DNA of the CDR3 is TGCGCCAGCAGCTTGGGGACAGTGAACACTGAAGCTTTCTTT. Translating it yields CASSLGTVNTEAFF.

This chain joins TRBV27 and TRBJ1-3, with D perhaps TRBD1 (6 bases). V was shortened by 6 bases and J by 1 base, with 16 bases between the two germline ends. The CDR3 runs 16 residues. Germline CDR1 and CDR2: MNHEY and SMNVEV (reference sequence). The CDR3, as DNA: TGTGCCAGCAGCCGCACGGGACACACTTCTGGAAACACCATATATTTT. It encodes CASSRTGHTSGNTIYF.

The chain links TRBV5-1 to TRBJ2-7, with D possibly being TRBD2 (6 bases). The CDR3 spans 16 residues. In germline, CDR1 is SGHRS, CDR2 YFSETQ. Trimming cost V 2 bases and J 5 bases, with 20 bases left between them. This CDR3 is CASSFGWGLSTDEQYF. CDR3 nucleotide sequence: TGCGCCAGCAGCTTCGGGTGGGGACTTTCTACGGACGAGCAGTACTTC. Drawing the rest from reference TRBV5-1 and TRBJ2-7, the complete variable domain is KAGVTQTPRYLIKTRGQQVTLSCSPISGHRSVSWYQQTPGQGLQFLFEYFSETQRNKGNFPGRFSGRQFSNSRSEMNVSTLELGDSALYLCASSFGWGLSTDEQYFGPGTRLTVT.

This chain joins TRBV19 and TRBJ1-4; possible D gene TRBD1, 6 bases. CDR1 LNHDA and CDR2 SQIVND come from the germline V gene (reference sequence). V dropped 5 bases and J dropped 5 bases, with 15 bases sitting between them. This CDR3 has 15 residues. CDR3 sequence reads: CASSRRTAGNEKLFF. The DNA for the CDR3 is TGTGCCAGTAGTCGCCGGACAGCGGGGAATGAAAAACTGTTTTTT.

This chain joins TRBV7-2 and TRBJ2-1; 8 bases match TRBD2. Germline V gene lookup returns CDR1 SGHTA and CDR2 FQGNSA. V gave up 3 bases and J gave up 5 bases; unmatched junction bases: 3. The CDR3 is 14 residues long. This CDR3 is CASSFLAGDNEQFF. CDR3 coding DNA: TGTGCCAGCAGCTTCCTAGCGGGTGACAATGAGCAGTTCTTC.

This clone showed up just a few times. As DNA, the CDR3 is TGTGCCAGCAGTGTCGTAACTTTCTTT. It codes for CASSVVTFF. The V and J genes are TRBV2 and TRBJ1-1, with unresolved D. CDR3 length: 9 residues. Germline V CDR1 and CDR2: SNHLY, FYNNEI. Between the trimmed V and J ends, which lost 4 bases and 12 bases, there was a span of 6 bases.

The V and J genes are TRBV28 and TRBJ1-1; 7 nucleotides agree with TRBD1. The CDR3 has 12 amino acids. V was clipped by 10 bases and J by 5 bases; unmatched bases: 7. The germline CDR1 and CDR2 sequences are MDHEN and SYDVKM. CDR3 amino acids: CATAAGGTEAFF. CDR3 coding DNA: TGTGCCACCGCCGCAGGGGGAACTGAAGCTTTCTTT.

The chain uses TRBV15 and TRBJ2-5, with a possible D match to TRBD1 (6 bases). The V end was cut by 5 bases, the J end by 4 bases, with 20 bases between. The germline V gene has CDR1 LNHNV and CDR2 YYDKDF (reference sequence). This CDR3 region has 16 residues. The CDR3 nucleotides are TGTGCCACCAGCGGCAAGACCGCATTAGGGGGAGAGACCCAGTACTTC. Residues: CATSGKTALGGETQYF. Variable domain in full (rest from reference TRBV15 and TRBJ2-5): DAMVIQNPRYQVTQFGKPVTLSCSQTLNHNVMYWYQQKSSQAPKLLFHYYDKDFNNEADTPDNFQSRRPNTSFCFLDIRSPGLGDTAMYLCATSGKTALGGETQYFGPGTRLLVL.

The chain has TRBV5-6 and TRBJ1-4; D perhaps matches TRBD1 (5 bases). The CDR3 contains 14 residues. V was cut by 2 bases and J by 7 bases, with 12 bases left in between. Per the germline V gene, CDR1 is SGHDT and CDR2 is YYEEEE. The CDR3 DNA follows: TGTGCCAGCAGCTTCCAGGGTATGAGTGAAAAACTGTTTTTT. This encodes CASSFQGMSEKLFF.

Comment on this clone: The junction shows a germline mismatch at one end, possibly a read error. The gene calls are TRBV5-5 and TRBJ1-5; D might be TRBD1 (6 bases). CDR1 is SGHKS and CDR2 is YYEKEE in the germline V gene (reference sequence). The CDR3 totals 13 residues. In nucleotides, the CDR3 is TGTGCCAGCAGCTGGACAGCAGATCAGCCCCAGAATTTT. Translating it yields CASSWTADQPQNF.

This clone was found once. The gene calls are TRBV29-1 and TRBJ1-5, with 8 positions matching TRBD1. After removal of 7 bases from V and 5 bases from J, the junction contained 4 bases not matched to a gene. The CDR3 is 12 residues long. Germline values: CDR1 SQVTM, CDR2 ANQGSEA. As DNA, the CDR3 is TGCAGCGCACAGGGGGTCGATCAGCCCCAGCATTTT. Amino acid sequence: CSAQGVDQPQHF. Full variable domain (outside the CDR3, taken from reference TRBV29-1 and TRBJ1-5): SAVISQKPSRDICQRGTSLTIQCQVDSQVTMMFWYRQQPGQSLTLIATANQGSEATYESGFVIDKFPISRPNLTFSTLTVSNMSPEDSSIYLCSAQGVDQPQHFGDGTRLSIL.

V is TRBV19 and J is TRBJ2-3, with D possibly TRBD2 on 6 matching bases. The CDR3 totals 17 residues. Germline V gene sequence: CDR1 LNHDA, CDR2 SQIVND (reference sequence). With 1 base removed from V and 2 bases from J, the gap between germline ends came to 16 bases. The CDR3 reads CASSIADTSYSTDTQYF. The CDR3 nucleotides are TGTGCCAGTAGTATAGCGGATACTAGCTATTCCACAGATACGCAGTATTTT.

V gene TRBV1 combines with J gene TRBJ1-1. TRBV1 is a listed pseudogene. The CDR3 covers 17 residues. CDR3 sequence reads: CTSSQPLKRCGVGGAFF. CDR3 sequence (DNA): TGCACCAGCAGCCAACCTTTAAAAAGGTGTGGGGTGGGGGGAGCTTTCTTT.

The table lists this clone with a count of one. A read error may explain this, as a much larger clone is one base away. The chain has TRBV7-8 and TRBJ1-1; D not certain. V lost 2 bases and J lost 1, with 5 bases in between. The CDR3 totals 13 residues. Germline CDR1 is SGHVS and CDR2 is FQNEAQ. CDR3 coding DNA: TGTGCCAGCAGCTTACAGGCGAACACTGAAGCTTTCTTT. Encoded protein: CASSLQANTEAFF.

J is TRBJ2-7 and V is TRBV4-1, with TRBD2 matching 12 bases. The CDR3 sequence is 15 residues long. Per germline, CDR1 MGHRA and CDR2 YSYEKL. After removal of 4 bases from V and 4 bases from J, the junction contained 5 bases not matched to a gene. The CDR3 DNA reads as TGCGCCAGCAGCCTAGATACTAGCGGGGGGTACGAGCAGTACTTC. Its translation: CASSLDTSGGYEQYF.

V usage is TRBV6-6 and J usage is TRBJ1-4, with D maybe TRBD1 (6 bases). Germline assignment: CDR1 MNHNY and CDR2 SVGAGI (reference sequence). This CDR3 is 12 amino acids long. Between the trimmed V and J ends, which lost 11 bases and 6 bases, there was a span of 13 bases. CDR3 coding DNA: TGTGCCGCTGGGGGGGCGGATGAAAAACTGTTTTTT. Amino acid sequence: CAAGGADEKLFF.

The rearrangement joins TRBV7-2 to TRBJ1-2, with 7 bases identical to TRBD1. This CDR3 is built from 14 residues. V dropped 4 bases and J dropped 7; count of bases not matched to a gene: 9. Per the germline V gene, CDR1 is SGHTA and CDR2 is FQGNSA. The CDR3 nucleotides read TGTGCCAGCAGCTCAATCGGGTCAGGGGGTGGCTACACCTTC. Its translation: CASSSIGSGGGYTF.

This sequence joins TRBV18 and TRBJ1-6, with a tentative D call TRBD1 (5 bases). V lost 1 base, J lost 0 bases, and 7 bases lay in between. CDR1 KGHSH and CDR2 LQKENI come from the germline V gene. CDR3 length: 16 residues. In nucleotides, the CDR3 is TGTGCCAGCTCACCACGGAGGGGCTCCTATAATTCACCCCTCCACTTT. Its protein is CASSPRRGSYNSPLHF.

This clone has just a few counts. The rearrangement uses TRBV4-1 and TRBJ1-3; 10 bases fit TRBD1. The CDR3 length is 20 residues. Germline CDR1 reads MGHRA; CDR2 reads YSYEKL. After removal of 4 bases from V and 2 bases from J, the junction contained 17 bases not matched to a gene. The CDR3 DNA is TGCGCCAGCAGCCCCGGCCCGTTGACAGGGGGCCTTACAGCTGGAAACACCATATATTTT. Translation: CASSPGPLTGGLTAGNTIYF.

The chain couples TRBV6-5 to TRBJ2-3; 12 bases fit TRBD2. Unmatched junction bases numbered 2, after V lost 0 bases and J lost 4 bases. Germline CDR1 MNHEY, CDR2 SVGAGI. The CDR3 consists of 16 residues. Here the CDR3 reads CASSYSTSGSPDTQYF. DNA for the CDR3: TGTGCCAGCAGTTACTCGACTAGCGGGAGTCCAGATACGCAGTATTTT.

V gene TRBV11-3 combines with J gene TRBJ2-1; 8 bases map to TRBD1. CDR1 and CDR2 from the germline V gene are SGHNT and YENEEA. Trimming cost V 4 bases and J 4 bases; bases outside gene matches: 3. CDR3 length equals 14 residues. The CDR3 DNA is TGTGCCAGCAGCTACGGGACAGGTTACAATGAGCAGTTCTTC. The encoded protein is CASSYGTGYNEQFF.